One sample yielded the 6 T cell receptor beta chains listed below, sequenced in a study of T cells after yellow fever vaccination. TCRdb ran MiXCR on the 5' RACE reads and lists one entry per CDR3 protein. The sample holds approximately 300,000 distinct CDR3 sequences, approximately 9% seen once. The sample in question was PBMCs, obtained on the day of the first yellow fever vaccination. These receptors were collected from a man aged 18 to 30 who received the YFV17D yellow fever vaccine.

The chain's CDR3 is CASSFLPGTGVGEAFF. DNA of the CDR3: TGTGCCAGCAGCTTCCTTCCCGGGACAGGGGTTGGTGAAGCTTTCTTT. This rearrangement joins TRBV5-6 to TRBJ1-1, with 10 bases fitting TRBD1. The CDR3 contains 16 residues. Germline trimming cut 2 bases from V and 7 bases from J; bases unmatched to any gene: 11. The germline V gene has CDR1 SGHDT and CDR2 YYEEEE.

This clonotype was observed a few times. J is TRBJ1-2 and V is TRBV20-1; 9 nucleotides line up with TRBD1. V lost 0 bases, J lost 4 bases, and 9 bases stayed unmatched. The CDR3 covers 16 residues. From germline, CDR1 is DFQATT and CDR2 SNEGSKA (reference sequence). The CDR3 spells CSARESGTGSRYGYTF. The CDR3 DNA reads TGCAGTGCTAGAGAGTCCGGGACAGGGTCCCGCTATGGCTACACCTTC.

This clonotype was found many times. The rearrangement uses TRBV2 and TRBJ1-2; the D is unclear. Trimming stripped 3 bases from V and 5 bases from J, with 7 bases between. Germline V gives CDR1 SNHLY, CDR2 FYNNEI. The CDR3 runs to 12 residues. The CDR3 reads CASSDRLYGYTF. The CDR3, as DNA: TGTGCCAGCAGTGACAGGTTATATGGCTACACCTTC. The full variable domain, its missing parts supplied by reference TRBV2 and TRBJ1-2, is EPEVTQTPSHQVTQMGQEVILRCVPISNHLYFYWYRQILGQKVEFLVSFYNNEISEKSEIFDDQFSVERPDGSNFTLKIRSTKLEDSAMYFCASSDRLYGYTFGSGTRLTVV.

The chain employs TRBV6-2 or TRBV6-3 and TRBJ2-5, with 8 bases identical to TRBD1. V was pared by 5 bases and J by 6 bases, with 11 bases of the junction left unmatched. The CDR3 spans 15 residues. Germline V gene lookup returns CDR1 MNHEY and CDR2 SVGEGT. In DNA form, the CDR3 reads TGTGCCAGCAGTGCATACAGGGGGAGGCGGCAGACCCAGTACTTC. It codes for CASSAYRGRRQTQYF.

This clonotype was picked up a small number of times. The chain combines TRBV12-3 or TRBV12-4 with TRBJ1-6, with D perhaps matching TRBD1 (5 bases). The germline V and J ends were trimmed by 5 bases and 7 bases, with 21 bases remaining between them. The CDR3 contains 17 residues. The CDR3 bases are TGTGCCAGCAGTGCGGGGACGGGTGGAATATGGAATTCACCCCTCCACTTT. It is translated as CASSAGTGGIWNSPLHF.

This clonotype was observed a handful of times. CDR3 coding DNA: TGTGCCAGCAGCTTCAGGGGTGCCCCCAATGAGCAGTTCTTC. It yields the protein CASSFRGAPNEQFF. The rearrangement uses TRBV7-8 and TRBJ2-1, with D perhaps TRBD1 (6 bases). Germline V lookup: CDR1 SGHVS, CDR2 FQNEAQ. This CDR3 has 14 amino acids. V lost 3 bases and J 6 bases, leaving 12 bases between the germline ends.